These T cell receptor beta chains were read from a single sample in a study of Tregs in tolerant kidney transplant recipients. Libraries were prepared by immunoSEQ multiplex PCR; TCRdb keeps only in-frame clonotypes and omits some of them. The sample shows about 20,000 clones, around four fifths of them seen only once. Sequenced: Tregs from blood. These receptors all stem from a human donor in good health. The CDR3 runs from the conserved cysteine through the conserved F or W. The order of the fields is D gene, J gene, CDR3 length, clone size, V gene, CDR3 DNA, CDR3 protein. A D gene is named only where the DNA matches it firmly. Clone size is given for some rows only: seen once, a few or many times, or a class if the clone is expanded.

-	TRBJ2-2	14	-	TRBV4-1	TGCGCCAGCAGCCAAGATCCGGTGGACGGGGAGCTGTTTTTT	CASSQDPVDGELFF
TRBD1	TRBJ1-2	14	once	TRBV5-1	TGCGCCAGCAACCCCGGGACAGGGTACTATGGCTACACCTTC	CASNPGTGYYGYTF
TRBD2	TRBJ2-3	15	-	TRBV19	TGTGCCAGTTGCCATAGCGGGAGAGCCACAGATACGCAGTATTTT	CASCHSGRATDTQYF
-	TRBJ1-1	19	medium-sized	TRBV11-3	TGTGCCAGCAGCTTAGCAGGGTCGGGTGTGACGGCTATGAACACTGAAGCTTTCTTT	CASSLAGSGVTAMNTEAFF
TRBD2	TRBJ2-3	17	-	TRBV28	TGTGCCAGCAGTTTATTTCGGGGGGGGTTGTGGGCAGATACGCAGTATTTT	CASSLFRGGLWADTQYF
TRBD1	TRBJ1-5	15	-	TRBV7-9	TGTGCCAGCAGCCGGGACAGGATTGGCAATCAGCCCCAGCATTTT	CASSRDRIGNQPQHF
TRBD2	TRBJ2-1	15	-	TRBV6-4	TGTGCCACATCAAGGCGGGAGAGCTCCTACAATGAGCAGTTCTTC	CATSRRESSYNEQFF
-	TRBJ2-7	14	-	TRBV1	TGCACCAGCAGCCAACCCCCCAAATGCGGGGAGCAGTACTTC	CTSSQPPKCGEQYF
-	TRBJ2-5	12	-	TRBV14	TGTGCCAGCAGCGGACGGGGCGAAACCCAGTACTTC	CASSGRGETQYF
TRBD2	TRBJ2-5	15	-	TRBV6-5	TGTGCCAGCAGACCGGGACTAGCCTCCTCGGGGACCCAGTACTTC	CASRPGLASSGTQYF
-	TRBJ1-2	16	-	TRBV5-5	TGTGCCAGCAGCTTGGGTGGCCGACTCGGCCTTTATGGCTACACCTTC	CASSLGGRLGLYGYTF
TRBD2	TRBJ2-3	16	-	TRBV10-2	TGCGCCAGCACGCCCCTAGCGGGAGGGTCCACAGATACGCAGTATTTT	CASTPLAGGSTDTQYF
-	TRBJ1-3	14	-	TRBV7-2	TGTGCCAGCAGTCCGGCCCTCTCTGGAAACACCATATATTTT	CASSPALSGNTIYF
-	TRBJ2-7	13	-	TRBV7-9	TGTGCCAGCAGCTTAAATTCGGGGATCGAGCAGTACTTC	CASSLNSGIEQYF
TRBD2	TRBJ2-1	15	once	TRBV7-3	TGTGCCAGCAGCCTAGCGGGGGGACACTACAATGAGCAGTTCTTC	CASSLAGGHYNEQFF
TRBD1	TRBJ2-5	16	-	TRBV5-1	TGCGCCAGCAGCTTCGGCTTACAGGGGACCCAAGAGACCCAGTACTTC	CASSFGLQGTQETQYF
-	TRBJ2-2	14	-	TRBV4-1	TGCGCCAGCAGCCAAGAGGTCTGGACCGGGGAGCTGTTTTTT	CASSQEVWTGELFF
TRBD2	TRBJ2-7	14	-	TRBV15	TGTGCCACCAGCAGGGCTAGCGGGGGCTACGAGCAGTACTTC	CATSRASGGYEQYF
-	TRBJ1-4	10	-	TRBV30	TGTGCCTGGGGCGGGGAAAAACTGTTTTTT	CAWGGEKLFF
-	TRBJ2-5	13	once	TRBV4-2	TGTGCCAGCAGCCAAGGCGGTCAAGAGACCCAGTACTTC	CASSQGGQETQYF
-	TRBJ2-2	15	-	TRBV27	TGTGCCAGCCAGCGAGGGCAGGTAAACACCGGGGAGCTGTTTTTT	CASQRGQVNTGELFF
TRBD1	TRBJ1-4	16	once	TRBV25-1	TGTGCCAGCAGTGAATTCAACAGGGGAGGTAATGAAAAACTGTTTTTT	CASSEFNRGGNEKLFF
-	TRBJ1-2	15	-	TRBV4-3	TGCGCCAGCAGCCAAGTGGGGGTCGAGGAGAATGGCTACACCTTC	CASSQVGVEENGYTF
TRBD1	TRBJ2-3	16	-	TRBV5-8	TGTGCCAGCAGCGATTTCGGGACAGATATCACAGATACGCAGTATTTT	CASSDFGTDITDTQYF
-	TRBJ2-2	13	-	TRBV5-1	TGCGCCAGCAGCTTGGGACGGACCGGGGAGCTGTTTTTT	CASSLGRTGELFF
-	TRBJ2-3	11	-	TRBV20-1	TGCAGTGCTGCAGCGGCAGATACGCAGTATTTT	CSAAAADTQYF
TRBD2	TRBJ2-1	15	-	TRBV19	TGTGCCAGTAGTATAGGCGGGGGGGCCTTCTATGAGCAGTTCTTC	CASSIGGGAFYEQFF
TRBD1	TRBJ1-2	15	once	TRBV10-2	TGCGCCAGCAACGACGCGGACAGGGACCTCTATGGCTACACCTTC	CASNDADRDLYGYTF
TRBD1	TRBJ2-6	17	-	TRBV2	TGTGCCAGCAGAGGGACAGGGGGCCCCTCTGGGGCCAACGTCCTGACTTTC	CASRGTGGPSGANVLTF